This T cell receptor (beta chain) is drawn from a study of cytomegalovirus exposure and HLA in healthy donors. The CDR3 extends over 14 amino acids. The V gene lost 9 bases and the J gene lost 3 bases, with 13 bases spanning the gap. In germline, CDR1 is SGHKS, CDR2 YYEKEE (reference sequence). In the PCR, 60 Vbeta and 13 Jbeta primers were used. The method was immunoSEQ multiplex PCR; TCRdb's version includes in-frame clones alone and lacks a portion of them. This sample has around 150,000 clones, with 80% to 85% found just once. Sequenced: PBMCs. V is TRBV5-5 and J is TRBJ2-6, with D tentatively TRBD2 (5 bases). The source is a woman between 18 and 29 years old in good health and CMV-seronegative. CDR3 residues: CATKGDRGANVLTF. Written as DNA, the CDR3 is TGTGCCACCAAGGGAGACCGTGGGGCCAACGTCCTGACTTTC.